The clone carrying this TCR beta chain was counted between two and nine times. What it binds is unknown. The sample belongs to a study of T cells after yellow fever vaccination. The overall study: When fractions had low cell numbers, they were prepared with SMART-Seq v4 Ultra Low Input. Whole-study findings and limits: A large majority of primary-vaccination clones showed up again after the booster (approximately 96% CD4, around 85% CD8). CD4 and CD8 compartments shared a small share of clonotypes, likely from convergent recombination.

Looked up from germline, CDR1 is MGHRA and CDR2 is YSYEKL. CDR3 length: 13 residues. Trimming shortened V by 1 base and J by 8 bases, and 9 bases separated the two germline ends. From the 5' RACE reads, TCRdb called clonotypes with MiXCR, one entry per CDR3 protein. This table has roughly 300,000 distinct CDR3 sequences, around 7% appearing once. This TCR was sampled from a man between 18 and 35 years old who received the YFV17D yellow fever vaccine. Sequenced here: PBMCs, sampled 45 days after the first yellow fever vaccination. V is TRBV4-1 and J is TRBJ2-1; D not certain. The CDR3: CASSQAPPYEQFF. The CDR3 region has the DNA TGCGCCAGCAGCCAAGCTCCTCCCTATGAGCAGTTCTTC.